The clone carrying this T cell receptor beta chain appeared many times. Its specificity is unknown. The entry originates in a study of regulatory T cells in long-lasting Graves disease. Findings and limits, study-wide: Whereas about a thousand public clonotypes were shared by new patients, persistent patients shared more, at some 2,500.

Time point specified: newly diagnosed GD, antithyroid drugs for less than 3 months. Researchers made the TCR library from RNA that was extracted from PBMCs. To make TCR beta libraries, researchers used iRepertoire HTBI primers and Arm-PCR of CDR3 regions. Each CDR3 protein gets one entry after TCRdb re-called the multiplex PCR reads with MiXCR. The sample includes some 490,000 distinct CDR3 sequences, approximately 12% of them seen just once. Germline trimming cut 4 bases from V and 0 bases from J; bases unmatched to any gene: 5. This CDR3 is built from 15 residues. Germline-derived CDR1 and CDR2 are SGHDT and YYEEEE. The same specimen was also included in a second study, on T cells in Graves' hyperthyroidism and ophthalmopathy. That source adds: Stable Graves' hyperthyroidism denoted no ophthalmopathy progression over 18 months. Patients having uncontrolled infection, another autoimmune disease, pregnancy or lactation were not included.

Here the sequenced sample was peripheral blood mononuclear cells (PBMCs), taken at new diagnosis, from a patient treated with antithyroid drugs. The chain uses TRBV5-6 and TRBJ2-7; 9 bases are shared with TRBD1. The TCR sequence derives from a woman aged 30 to 39 with Graves disease. CDR3 bases: TGTGCCAGCAGCCGGACAGGGGCGAGCTCCTACGAGCAGTACTTC. Amino acid sequence: CASSRTGASSYEQYF.